In its sample, the clone carrying this T cell receptor (beta chain) ranks as medium-sized (0.01 to 0.1%). The sample comes from a study of CD4 and CD8 cells across lung adenocarcinoma regions. TCRdb used MiXCR to reprocess the PCR reads, holding one entry per CDR3 protein. The profile shows some 9,700 distinct CDR3 sequences, 50% of them singletons. Germline V CDR1 and CDR2: MNHEY, SVGAGI. The CDR3 runs to 18 residues. Trimming removed 7 bases from V and 7 bases from J; junction bases left unmatched: 18. Sequencing used CD8+ T cells from the margin of a lung tumor. The chain has TRBV6-5 and TRBJ2-3; TRBD2 matches 12 bases. The TCR originated in a female donor with lung adenocarcinoma. The CD4 and CD8 labels of this study may be unreliable. The CDR3 DNA is TGTGCCAGCACCCCCCGACTAGCGGGAGAAGGGGGAAGGAATACGCAGTATTTT. Protein: CASTPRLAGEGGRNTQYF.